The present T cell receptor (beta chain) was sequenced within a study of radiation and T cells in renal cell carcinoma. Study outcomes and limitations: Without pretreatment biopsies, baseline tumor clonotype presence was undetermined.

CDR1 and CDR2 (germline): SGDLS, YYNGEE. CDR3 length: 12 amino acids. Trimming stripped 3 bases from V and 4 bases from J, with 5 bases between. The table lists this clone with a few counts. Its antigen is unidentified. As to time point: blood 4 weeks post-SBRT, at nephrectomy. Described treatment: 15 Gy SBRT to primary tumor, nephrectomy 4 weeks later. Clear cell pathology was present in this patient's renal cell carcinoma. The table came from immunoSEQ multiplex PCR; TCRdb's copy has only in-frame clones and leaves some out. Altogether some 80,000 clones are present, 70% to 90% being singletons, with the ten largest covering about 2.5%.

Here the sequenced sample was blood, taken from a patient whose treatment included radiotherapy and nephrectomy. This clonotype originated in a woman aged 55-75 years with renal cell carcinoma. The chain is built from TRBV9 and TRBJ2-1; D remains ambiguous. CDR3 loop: CASSGLYNEQFF. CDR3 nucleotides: TGTGCCAGCAGCGGCCTGTACAATGAGCAGTTCTTC.